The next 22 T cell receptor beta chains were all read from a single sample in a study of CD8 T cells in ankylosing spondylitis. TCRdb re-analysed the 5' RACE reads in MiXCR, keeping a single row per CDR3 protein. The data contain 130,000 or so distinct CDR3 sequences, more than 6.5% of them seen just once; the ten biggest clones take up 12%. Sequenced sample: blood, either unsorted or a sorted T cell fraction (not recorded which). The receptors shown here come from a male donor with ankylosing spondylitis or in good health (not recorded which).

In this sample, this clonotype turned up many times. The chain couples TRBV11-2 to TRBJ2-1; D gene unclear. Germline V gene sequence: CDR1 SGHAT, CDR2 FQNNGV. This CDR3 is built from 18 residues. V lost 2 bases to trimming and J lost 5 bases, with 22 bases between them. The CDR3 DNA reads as TGTGCCAGCAGCTTACATACTCCCAAAAAAATACAGCACAATGAGCAGTTCTTC. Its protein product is CASSLHTPKKIQHNEQFF.

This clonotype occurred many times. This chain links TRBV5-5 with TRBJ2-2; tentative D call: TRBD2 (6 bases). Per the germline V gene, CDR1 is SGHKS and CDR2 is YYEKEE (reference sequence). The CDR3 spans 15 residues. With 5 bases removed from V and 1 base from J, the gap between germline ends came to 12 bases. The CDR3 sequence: CASRPQAGNTGELFF. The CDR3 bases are TGTGCCAGCAGGCCGCAAGCGGGGAACACCGGGGAGCTGTTTTTT.

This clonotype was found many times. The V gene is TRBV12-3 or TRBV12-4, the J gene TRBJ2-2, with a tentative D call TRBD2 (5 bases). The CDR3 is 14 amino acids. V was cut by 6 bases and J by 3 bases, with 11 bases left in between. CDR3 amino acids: CASRPTRDTGELFF. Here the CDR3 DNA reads TGTGCCAGCAGGCCAACTAGGGACACCGGGGAGCTGTTTTTT.

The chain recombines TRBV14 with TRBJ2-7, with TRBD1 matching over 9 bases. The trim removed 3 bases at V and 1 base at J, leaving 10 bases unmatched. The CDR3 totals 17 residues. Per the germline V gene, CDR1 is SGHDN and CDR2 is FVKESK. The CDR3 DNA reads TGTGCCAGCAGCCAGGTCCTACGGGACAGGGATTCCTACGAGCAGTACTTC. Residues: CASSQVLRDRDSYEQYF.

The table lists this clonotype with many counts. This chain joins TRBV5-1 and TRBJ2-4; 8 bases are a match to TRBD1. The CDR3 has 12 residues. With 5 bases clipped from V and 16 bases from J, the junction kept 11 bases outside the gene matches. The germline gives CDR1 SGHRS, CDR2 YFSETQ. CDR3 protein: CASSGSDRDVYF. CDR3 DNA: TGCGCCAGCAGTGGATCGGACAGGGATGTCTACTTC.

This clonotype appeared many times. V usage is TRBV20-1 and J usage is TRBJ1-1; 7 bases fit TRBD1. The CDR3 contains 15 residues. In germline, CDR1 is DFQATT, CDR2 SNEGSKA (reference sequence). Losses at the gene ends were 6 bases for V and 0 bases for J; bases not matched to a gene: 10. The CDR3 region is CSARPTGAMNTEAFF. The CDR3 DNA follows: TGCAGTGCCCGCCCAACAGGGGCCATGAACACTGAAGCTTTCTTT.

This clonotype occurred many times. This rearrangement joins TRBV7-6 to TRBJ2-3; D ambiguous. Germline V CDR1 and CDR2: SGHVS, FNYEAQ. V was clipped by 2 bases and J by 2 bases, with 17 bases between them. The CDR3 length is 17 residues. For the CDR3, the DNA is TGTGCCAGCAGCTTATCTACGACTGCGAATCCCACAGATACGCAGTATTTT. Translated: CASSLSTTANPTDTQYF.

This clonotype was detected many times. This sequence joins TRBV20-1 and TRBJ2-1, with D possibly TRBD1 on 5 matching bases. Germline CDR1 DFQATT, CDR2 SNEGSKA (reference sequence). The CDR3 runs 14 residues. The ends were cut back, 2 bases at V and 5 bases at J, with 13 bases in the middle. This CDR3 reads CSARKGSLDNEQFF. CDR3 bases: TGCAGTGCTAGAAAGGGGTCTCTCGACAATGAGCAGTTCTTC.

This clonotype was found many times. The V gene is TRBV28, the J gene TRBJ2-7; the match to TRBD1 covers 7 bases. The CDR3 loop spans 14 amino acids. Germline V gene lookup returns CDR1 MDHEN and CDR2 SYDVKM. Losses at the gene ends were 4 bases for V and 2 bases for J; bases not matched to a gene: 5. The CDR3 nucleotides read TGTGCCAGCAGTTCGGGACAGATCCCCTACGAGCAGTACTTC. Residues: CASSSGQIPYEQYF.

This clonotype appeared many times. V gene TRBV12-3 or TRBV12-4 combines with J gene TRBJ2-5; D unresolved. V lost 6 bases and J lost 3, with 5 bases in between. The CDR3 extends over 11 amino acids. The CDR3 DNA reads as TGTGCCAGCAGCACCGAAGAGACCCAGTACTTC. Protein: CASSTEETQYF.

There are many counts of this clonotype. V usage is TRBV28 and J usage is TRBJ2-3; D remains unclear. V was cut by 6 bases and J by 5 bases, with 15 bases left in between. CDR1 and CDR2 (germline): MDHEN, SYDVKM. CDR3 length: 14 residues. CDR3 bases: TGTGCCAGCAGCCATACTAAAAATTTAGATACGCAGTATTTT. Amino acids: CASSHTKNLDTQYF.

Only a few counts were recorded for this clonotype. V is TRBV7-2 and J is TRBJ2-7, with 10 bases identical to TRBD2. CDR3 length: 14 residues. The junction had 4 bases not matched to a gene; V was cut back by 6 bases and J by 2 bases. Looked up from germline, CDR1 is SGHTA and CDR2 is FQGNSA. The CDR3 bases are TGTGCCAGCAGAAGTAGCGGGGGGCCCTACGAGCAGTACTTC. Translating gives CASRSSGGPYEQYF.

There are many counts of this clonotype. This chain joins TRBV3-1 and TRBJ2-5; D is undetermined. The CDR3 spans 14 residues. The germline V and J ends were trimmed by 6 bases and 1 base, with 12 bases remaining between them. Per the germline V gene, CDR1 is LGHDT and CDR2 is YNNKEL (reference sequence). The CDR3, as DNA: TGTGCCAGCAGTCCTTCTCCTTCCCAAGAGACCCAGTACTTC. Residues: CASSPSPSQETQYF.

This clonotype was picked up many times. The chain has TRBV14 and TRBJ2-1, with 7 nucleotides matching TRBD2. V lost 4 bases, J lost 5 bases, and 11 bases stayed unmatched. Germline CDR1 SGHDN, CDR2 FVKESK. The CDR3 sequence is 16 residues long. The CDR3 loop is CASSPFVGLADNEQFF. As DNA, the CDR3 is TGTGCCAGCAGCCCCTTTGTGGGGCTAGCGGACAATGAGCAGTTCTTC.

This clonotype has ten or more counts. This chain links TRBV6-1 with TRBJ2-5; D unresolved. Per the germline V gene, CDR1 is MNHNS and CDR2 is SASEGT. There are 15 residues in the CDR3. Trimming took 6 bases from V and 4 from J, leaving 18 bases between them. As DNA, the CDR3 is TGTGCCAGCAGGGAGATCTTGGGCGGCGGAGAGACCCAGTACTTC. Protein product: CASREILGGGETQYF.

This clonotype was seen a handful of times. CDR3 in amino acids: CASSSTGESTEAFF. CDR3 bases: TGTGCCAGCTCATCCACAGGGGAGAGCACTGAAGCTTTCTTT. The chain has TRBV18 and TRBJ1-1, with 7 bases fitting TRBD1. The J segment lost 4 bases and the V segment lost 5 bases, leaving 7 bases of the junction unmatched. The CDR3 extends over 14 amino acids. Germline CDR1 KGHSH, CDR2 LQKENI.

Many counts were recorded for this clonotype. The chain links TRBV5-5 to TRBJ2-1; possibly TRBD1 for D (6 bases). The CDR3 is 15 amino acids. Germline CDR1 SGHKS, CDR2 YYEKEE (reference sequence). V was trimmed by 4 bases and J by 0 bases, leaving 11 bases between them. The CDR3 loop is CASSAGESSYNEQFF. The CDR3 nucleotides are TGTGCCAGCAGCGCAGGGGAAAGCTCCTACAATGAGCAGTTCTTC. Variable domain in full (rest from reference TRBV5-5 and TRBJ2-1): DAGVTQSPTHLIKTRGQQVTLRCSPISGHKSVSWYQQVLGQGPQFIFQYYEKEERGRGNFPDRFSARQFPNYSSELNVNALLLGDSALYLCASSAGESSYNEQFFGPGTRLTVL.

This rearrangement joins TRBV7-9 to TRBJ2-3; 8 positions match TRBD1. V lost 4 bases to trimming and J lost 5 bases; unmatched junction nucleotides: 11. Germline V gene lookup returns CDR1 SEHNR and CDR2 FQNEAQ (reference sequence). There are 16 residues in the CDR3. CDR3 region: CASSSDRALIRDTQYF. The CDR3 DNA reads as TGTGCCAGCAGCTCGGACAGGGCCCTCATCAGAGATACGCAGTATTTT. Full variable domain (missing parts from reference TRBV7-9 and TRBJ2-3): DTGVSQNPRHKITKRGQNVTFRCDPISEHNRLYWYRQTLGQGPEFLTYFQNEAQLEKSRLLSDRFSAERPKGSFSTLEIQRTEQGDSAMYLCASSSDRALIRDTQYFGPGTRLTVL.

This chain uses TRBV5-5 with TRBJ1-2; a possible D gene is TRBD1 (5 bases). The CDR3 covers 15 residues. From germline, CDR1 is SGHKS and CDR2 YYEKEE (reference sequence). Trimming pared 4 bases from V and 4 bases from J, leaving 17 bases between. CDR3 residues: CASSPGHRLSYGYTF. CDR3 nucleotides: TGTGCCAGCAGCCCCGGACACCGACTTAGCTATGGCTACACCTTC.

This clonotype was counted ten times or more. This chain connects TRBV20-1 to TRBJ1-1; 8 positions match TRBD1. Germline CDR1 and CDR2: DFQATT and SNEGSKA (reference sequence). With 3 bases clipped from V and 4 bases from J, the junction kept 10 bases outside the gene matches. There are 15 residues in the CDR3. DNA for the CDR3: TGCAGTGCTAGCCCGGGACAGGAATTTCGCACTGAAGCTTTCTTT. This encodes CSASPGQEFRTEAFF.

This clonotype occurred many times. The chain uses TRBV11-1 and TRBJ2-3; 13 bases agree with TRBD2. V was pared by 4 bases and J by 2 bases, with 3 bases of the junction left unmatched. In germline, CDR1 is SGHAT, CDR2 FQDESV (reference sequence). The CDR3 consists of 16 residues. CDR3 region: CASSSTSGGATDTQYF. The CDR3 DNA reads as TGTGCCAGCAGCTCTACTAGCGGGGGGGCCACAGATACGCAGTATTTT.

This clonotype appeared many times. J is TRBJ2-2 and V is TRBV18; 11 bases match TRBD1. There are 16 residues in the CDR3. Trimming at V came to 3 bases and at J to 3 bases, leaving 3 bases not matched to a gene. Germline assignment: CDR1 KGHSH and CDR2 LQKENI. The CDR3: CASSPAGQGDTGELFF. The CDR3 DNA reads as TGTGCCAGCTCACCCGCGGGACAGGGGGACACCGGGGAGCTGTTTTTT.